What follows describes a single TCR beta chain. Its antigen is unidentified. PCR was performed using 60 Vbeta and 13 Jbeta primers. The method was immunoSEQ multiplex PCR; TCRdb's version includes in-frame clones alone and lacks a portion of them. The table shows about 130,000 clones, with roughly 78% occurring only once. The sample originates from a study of cytomegalovirus exposure and HLA in healthy donors. Study-wide points: The records held CMV serostatus as the only immune exposure information.

Trimming pared 2 bases from V and 2 bases from J, leaving 7 bases between. Per germline, CDR1 LGHNA and CDR2 YSLEER. This CDR3 comprises 13 residues. What was sequenced was PBMCs. This chain connects TRBV4-3 to TRBJ2-7, with D perhaps TRBD1 (6 bases). The origin of this receptor is a man aged 25-45 years in good health and CMV-seropositive. The CDR3: CASSQWDTYEQYF. CDR3 bases: TGCGCCAGCAGCCAATGGGACACCTACGAGCAGTACTTC.